These 9 T cell receptor beta chains were all obtained from the same sample, sequenced in a study of CD8+ T cells in alopecia areata. In each case, RNA was isolated and then reverse transcribed into cDNA as the sequencing template. The method was immunoSEQ multiplex PCR; TCRdb's version includes in-frame clones alone and lacks a portion of them. The sample consists of about 220,000 clones, about three fifths of them appearing once. Treatment noted: oral pan-JAK inhibitor, 5-10 mg twice daily. Sequencing used CD4+ T cells sorted from blood, obtained at week 4, from a patient treated with tofacitinib. The receptors originated from a human donor with alopecia areata.

The chain employs TRBV10-3 and TRBJ1-2; 10 nucleotides match TRBD1. The CDR3 extends over 15 amino acids. Germline assignment: CDR1 ENHRY and CDR2 SYGVKD. V trimming: 4 bases; J trimming: 0 bases; junction bases outside the gene matches: 2. CDR3 residues: CAISGGTGANYGYTF. CDR3 coding DNA: TGTGCCATCAGTGGGGGGACAGGGGCTAACTATGGCTACACCTTC.

The J gene is TRBJ2-5, the V gene TRBV7-3; a weak D match, TRBD2 (6 bases). V shed 11 bases and J shed 2 bases, with 15 bases lying between them. Germline assignment: CDR1 SGHTA and CDR2 FQGTGA. The CDR3 has 13 residues. In DNA, the CDR3 is TGTGCCTCAGCGGTGGGGAGGCAAGAGACCCAGTACTTC. It yields the protein CASAVGRQETQYF.

This clone was observed many times. V usage is TRBV10-3 and J usage is TRBJ1-1; D is possibly TRBD1 (6 bases). From germline, CDR1 is ENHRY and CDR2 SYGVKD. This CDR3 contains 13 residues. Trimming took off 9 bases at V and 6 bases at J, with 17 bases between the two ends. CDR3: CAIARDIYSEAFF. The CDR3, as DNA: TGTGCCATTGCTCGGGACATTTACTCTGAAGCTTTCTTT.

This clone was recorded many times. The CDR3 loop is CASSRDSYEQYF. The CDR3 DNA sequence: TGCGCCAGCAGCCGGGACTCCTACGAGCAGTACTTC. The chain joins TRBV5-1 to TRBJ2-7, with D maybe TRBD2 (5 bases). CDR1 is SGHRS, CDR2 YFSETQ, per germline. Trimming left V 4 bases short and J 0 bases short, with 5 bases between. The CDR3 contains 12 residues.

This rearrangement joins TRBV15 to TRBJ1-1; TRBD1 might be the D (5 bases). The germline V gene has CDR1 LNHNV and CDR2 YYDKDF (reference sequence). The CDR3 spans 14 residues. Between the trimmed V and J ends, which lost 4 bases and 0 bases, there was a span of 9 bases. In nucleotides, the CDR3 is TGTGCCACCAGCAAAGGGGTCGTGAACACTGAAGCTTTCTTT. Its translation is CATSKGVVNTEAFF.

This clone was seen more than once but under ten times. The rearrangement links TRBV14 to TRBJ2-3; D gene ambiguous. The CDR3 runs 15 residues. V was trimmed by 4 bases and J by 4 bases, leaving 15 bases between them. Germline V gene data show CDR1 as SGHDN and CDR2 as FVKESK. The CDR3 sequence is CASSPEFTVSDTQYF. The CDR3 bases are TGTGCCAGCAGCCCGGAGTTTACAGTCTCAGATACGCAGTATTTT.

This chain links TRBV18 with TRBJ2-7; no clear D gene. The length of the CDR3 is 11 residues. Trimming took off 3 bases at V and 6 bases at J, with 6 bases between the two ends. Germline CDR1 reads KGHSH; CDR2 reads LQKENI. As DNA, the CDR3 is TGTGCCAGCTCACCTAAGGGCGAGCAGTACTTC. Its translation is CASSPKGEQYF. The variable domain in full, with the rest retrieved from reference TRBV18 and TRBJ2-7, is NAGVMQNPRHLVRRRGQEARLRCSPMKGHSHVYWYRQLPEEGLKFMVYLQKENIIDESGMPKERFSAEFPKEGPSILRIQQVVRGDSAAYFCASSPKGEQYFGPGTRLTVT.

The chain joins TRBV5-1 to TRBJ2-5; either TRBD1 or TRBD2 may supply D (5 bases each). The J call may be wrong; the DNA end is better matched by TRBJ2-7. CDR1 is SGHRS, CDR2 YFSETQ, per germline. The CDR3 length is 13 residues. The CDR3 region has the DNA TGCGCCAGCAGCCGGGACCGACCCTACGAGCAGTACTTC. Its translation: CASSRDRPYEQYF.

The rearrangement links TRBV15 to TRBJ2-1; a weak D match, TRBD2 (6 bases). V lost 1 base to trimming and J lost 1 base, with 17 bases between them. Germline values: CDR1 LNHNV, CDR2 YYDKDF (reference sequence). The CDR3 is 18 residues long. The CDR3 sequence: CATSRALIGLPSYNEQFF. The DNA of the CDR3 is TGTGCCACCAGCAGAGCCCTCATCGGACTACCTTCCTACAATGAGCAGTTCTTC.